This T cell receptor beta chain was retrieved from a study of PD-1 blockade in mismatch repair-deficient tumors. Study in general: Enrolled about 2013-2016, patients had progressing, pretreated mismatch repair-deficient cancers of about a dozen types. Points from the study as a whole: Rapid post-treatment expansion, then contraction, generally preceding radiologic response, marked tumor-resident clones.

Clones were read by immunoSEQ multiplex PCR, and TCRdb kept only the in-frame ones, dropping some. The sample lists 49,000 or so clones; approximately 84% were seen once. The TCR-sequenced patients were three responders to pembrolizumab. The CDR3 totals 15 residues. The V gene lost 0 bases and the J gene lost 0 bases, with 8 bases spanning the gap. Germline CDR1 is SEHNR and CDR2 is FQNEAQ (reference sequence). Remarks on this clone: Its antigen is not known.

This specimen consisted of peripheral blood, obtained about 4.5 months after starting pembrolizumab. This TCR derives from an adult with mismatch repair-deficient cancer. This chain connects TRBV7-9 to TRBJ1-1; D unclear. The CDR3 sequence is CASSLAPALNTEAFF. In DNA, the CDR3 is TGTGCCAGCAGCTTAGCGCCTGCCCTGAACACTGAAGCTTTCTTT.